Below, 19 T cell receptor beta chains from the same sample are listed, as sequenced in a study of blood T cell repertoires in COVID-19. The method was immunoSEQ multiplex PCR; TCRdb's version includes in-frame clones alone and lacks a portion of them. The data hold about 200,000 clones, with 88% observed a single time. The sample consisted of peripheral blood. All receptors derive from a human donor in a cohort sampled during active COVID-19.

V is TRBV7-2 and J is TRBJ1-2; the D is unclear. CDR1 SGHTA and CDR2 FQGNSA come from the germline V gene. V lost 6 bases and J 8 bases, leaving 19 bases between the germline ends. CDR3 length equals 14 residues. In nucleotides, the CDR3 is TGTGCCAGCAGAAAGGAGGGTGGGTCGGGAGGCTACACCTTC. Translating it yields CASRKEGGSGGYTF.

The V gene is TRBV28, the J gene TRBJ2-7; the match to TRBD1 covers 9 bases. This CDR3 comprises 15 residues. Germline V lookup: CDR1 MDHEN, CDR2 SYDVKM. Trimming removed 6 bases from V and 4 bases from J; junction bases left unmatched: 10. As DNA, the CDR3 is TGTGCCAGCAGGCCCCCGGGACAGGGTCTATACGAGCAGTACTTC. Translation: CASRPPGQGLYEQYF.

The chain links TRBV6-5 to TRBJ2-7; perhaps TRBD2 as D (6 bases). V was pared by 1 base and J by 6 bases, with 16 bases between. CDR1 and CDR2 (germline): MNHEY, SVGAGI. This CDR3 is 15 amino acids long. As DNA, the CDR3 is TGTGCCAGCAGTTACTTGACGGCGGTGGAGGGCGAGCAGTACTTC. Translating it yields CASSYLTAVEGEQYF.

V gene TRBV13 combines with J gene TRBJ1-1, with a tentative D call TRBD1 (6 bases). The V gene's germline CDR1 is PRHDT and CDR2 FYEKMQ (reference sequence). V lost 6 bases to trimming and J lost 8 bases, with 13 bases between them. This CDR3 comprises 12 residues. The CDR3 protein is CASSLQGLEAFF. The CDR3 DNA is TGTGCCAGCAGTCTTCAGGGGCTGGAAGCTTTCTTT.

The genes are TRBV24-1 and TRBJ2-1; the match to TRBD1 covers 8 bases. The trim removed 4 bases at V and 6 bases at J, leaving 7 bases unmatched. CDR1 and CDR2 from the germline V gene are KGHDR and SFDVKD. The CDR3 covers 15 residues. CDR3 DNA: TGTGCCACCAGTGACCCAGGGGGCATCGGCAATGAGCAGTTCTTC. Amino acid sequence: CATSDPGGIGNEQFF.

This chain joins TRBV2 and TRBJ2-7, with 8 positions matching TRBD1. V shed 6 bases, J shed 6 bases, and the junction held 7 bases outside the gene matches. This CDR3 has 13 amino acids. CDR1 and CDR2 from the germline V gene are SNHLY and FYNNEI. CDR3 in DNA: TGTGCCAGCAGCCCGGGACAGGCTCGCGAGCAGTACTTC. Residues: CASSPGQAREQYF.

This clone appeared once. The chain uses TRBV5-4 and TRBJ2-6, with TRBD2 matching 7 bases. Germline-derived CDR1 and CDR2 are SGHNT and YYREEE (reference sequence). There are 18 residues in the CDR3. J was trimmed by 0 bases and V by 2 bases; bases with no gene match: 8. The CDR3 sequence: CASSFKRGTSSGANVLTF. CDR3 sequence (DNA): TGTGCCAGCAGCTTCAAGCGGGGCACTAGCTCTGGGGCCAACGTCCTGACTTTC. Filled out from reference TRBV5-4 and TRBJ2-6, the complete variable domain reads ETGVTQSPTHLIKTRGQQVTLRCSSQSGHNTVSWYQQALGQGPQFIFQYYREEENGRGNFPPRFSGLQFPNYSSELNVNALELDDSALYLCASSFKRGTSSGANVLTFGAGSRLTVL.

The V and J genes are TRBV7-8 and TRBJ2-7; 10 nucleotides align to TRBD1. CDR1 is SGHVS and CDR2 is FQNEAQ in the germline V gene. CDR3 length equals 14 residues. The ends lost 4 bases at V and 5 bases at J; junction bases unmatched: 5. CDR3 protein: CASSSRTGGNEQYF. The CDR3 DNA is TGTGCCAGCAGCTCGAGGACAGGGGGGAACGAGCAGTACTTC.

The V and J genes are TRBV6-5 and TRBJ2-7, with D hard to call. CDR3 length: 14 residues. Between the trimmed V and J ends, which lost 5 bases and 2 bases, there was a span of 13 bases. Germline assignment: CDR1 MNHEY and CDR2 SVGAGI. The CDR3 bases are TGTGCCAGCAGTCGCGGCATTGATGCCTACGAGCAGTACTTC. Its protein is CASSRGIDAYEQYF.

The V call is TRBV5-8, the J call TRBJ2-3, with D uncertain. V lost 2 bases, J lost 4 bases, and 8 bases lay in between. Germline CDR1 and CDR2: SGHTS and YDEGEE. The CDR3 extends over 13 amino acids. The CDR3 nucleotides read TGTGCCAGCAGCTTAGCCATTCCAGATACGCAGTATTTT. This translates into CASSLAIPDTQYF.

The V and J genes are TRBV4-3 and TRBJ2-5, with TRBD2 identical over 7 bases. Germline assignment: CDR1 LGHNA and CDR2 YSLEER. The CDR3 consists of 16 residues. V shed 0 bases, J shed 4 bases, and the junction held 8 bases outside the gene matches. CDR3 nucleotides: TGCGCCAGCAGCCAAGAAGCGGGACGGATCGGAGAGACCCAGTACTTC. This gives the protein CASSQEAGRIGETQYF.

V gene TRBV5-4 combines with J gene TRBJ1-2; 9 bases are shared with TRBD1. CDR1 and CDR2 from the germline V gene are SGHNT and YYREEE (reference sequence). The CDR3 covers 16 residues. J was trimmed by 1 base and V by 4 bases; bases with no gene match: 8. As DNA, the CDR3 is TGTGCCAGCAGCCCTCGTGGGACAGGGCGTAACTATGGCTACACCTTC. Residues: CASSPRGTGRNYGYTF. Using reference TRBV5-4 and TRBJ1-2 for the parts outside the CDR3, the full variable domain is ETGVTQSPTHLIKTRGQQVTLRCSSQSGHNTVSWYQQALGQGPQFIFQYYREEENGRGNFPPRFSGLQFPNYSSELNVNALELDDSALYLCASSPRGTGRNYGYTFGSGTRLTVV.

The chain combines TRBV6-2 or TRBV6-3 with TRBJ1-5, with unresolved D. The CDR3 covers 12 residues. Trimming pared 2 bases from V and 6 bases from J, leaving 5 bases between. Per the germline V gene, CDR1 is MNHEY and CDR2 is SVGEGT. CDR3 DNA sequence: TGTGCCAGCAGTTACGGAGGTCAGCCCCAGCATTTT. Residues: CASSYGGQPQHF.

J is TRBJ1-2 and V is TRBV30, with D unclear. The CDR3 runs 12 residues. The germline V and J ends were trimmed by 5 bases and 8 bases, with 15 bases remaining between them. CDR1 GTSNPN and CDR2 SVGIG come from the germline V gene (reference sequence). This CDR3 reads CAWALTESGYTF. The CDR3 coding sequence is TGTGCCTGGGCACTAACGGAGAGCGGCTACACCTTC.

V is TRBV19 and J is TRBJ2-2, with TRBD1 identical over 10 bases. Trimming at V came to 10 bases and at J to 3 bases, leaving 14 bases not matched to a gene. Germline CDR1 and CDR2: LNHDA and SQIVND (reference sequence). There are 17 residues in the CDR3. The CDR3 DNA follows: TGTGCCACACAGACAGGGGGCTTGAGTCGGGACACCGGGGAGCTGTTTTTT. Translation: CATQTGGLSRDTGELFF. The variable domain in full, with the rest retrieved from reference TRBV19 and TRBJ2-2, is DGGITQSPKYLFRKEGQNVTLSCEQNLNHDAMYWYRQDPGQGLRLIYYSQIVNDFQKGDIAEGYSVSREKKESFPLTVTSAQKNPTAFYLCATQTGGLSRDTGELFFGEGSRLTVL.

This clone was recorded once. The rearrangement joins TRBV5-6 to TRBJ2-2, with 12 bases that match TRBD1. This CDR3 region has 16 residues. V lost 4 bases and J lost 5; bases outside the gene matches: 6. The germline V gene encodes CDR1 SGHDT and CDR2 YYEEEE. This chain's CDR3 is CASSVRDRGLTGELFF. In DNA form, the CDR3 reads TGTGCCAGCAGCGTCCGGGACAGGGGGCTTACCGGGGAGCTGTTTTTT. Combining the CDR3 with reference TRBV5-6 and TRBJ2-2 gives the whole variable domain DAGVTQSPTHLIKTRGQQVTLRCSPKSGHDTVSWYQQALGQGPQFIFQYYEEEERQRGNFPDRFSGHQFPNYSSELNVNALLLGDSALYLCASSVRDRGLTGELFFGEGSRLTVL.

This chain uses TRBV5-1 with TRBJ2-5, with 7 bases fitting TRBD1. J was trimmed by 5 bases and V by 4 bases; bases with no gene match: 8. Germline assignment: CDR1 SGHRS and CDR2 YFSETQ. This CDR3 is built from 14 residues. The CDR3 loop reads CASSLTGSPETQYF. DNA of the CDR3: TGCGCCAGCAGCCTGACAGGGTCCCCTGAGACCCAGTACTTC.

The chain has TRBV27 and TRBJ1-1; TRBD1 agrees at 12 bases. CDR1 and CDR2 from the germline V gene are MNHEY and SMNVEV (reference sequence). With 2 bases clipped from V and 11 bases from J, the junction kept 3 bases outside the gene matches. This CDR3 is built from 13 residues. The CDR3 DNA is TGTGCCAGCAGTTTACGGGACAGGGGGCATGCTTTCTTT. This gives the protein CASSLRDRGHAFF.

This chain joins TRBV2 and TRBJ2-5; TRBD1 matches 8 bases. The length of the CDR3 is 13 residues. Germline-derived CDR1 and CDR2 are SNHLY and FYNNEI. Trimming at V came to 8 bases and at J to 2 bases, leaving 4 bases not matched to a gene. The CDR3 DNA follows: TGTGCCAGCGCAGGGGGCTGGCAAGAGACCCAGTACTTC. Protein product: CASAGGWQETQYF.